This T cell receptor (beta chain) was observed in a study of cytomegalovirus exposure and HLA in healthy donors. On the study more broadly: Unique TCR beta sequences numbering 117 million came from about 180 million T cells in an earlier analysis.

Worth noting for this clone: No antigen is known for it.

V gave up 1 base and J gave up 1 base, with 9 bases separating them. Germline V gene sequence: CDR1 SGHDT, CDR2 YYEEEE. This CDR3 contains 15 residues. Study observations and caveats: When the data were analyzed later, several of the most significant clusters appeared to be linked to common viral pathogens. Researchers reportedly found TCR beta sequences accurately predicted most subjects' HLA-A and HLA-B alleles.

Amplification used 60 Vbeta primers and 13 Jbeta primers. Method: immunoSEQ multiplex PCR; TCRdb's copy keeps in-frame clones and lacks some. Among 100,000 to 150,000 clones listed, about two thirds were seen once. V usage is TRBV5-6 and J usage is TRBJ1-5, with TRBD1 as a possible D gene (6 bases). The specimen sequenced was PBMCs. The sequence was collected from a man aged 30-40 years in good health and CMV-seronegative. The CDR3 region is CASSLLQGSNQPQHF. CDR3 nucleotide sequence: TGTGCCAGCAGCTTGTTACAGGGAAGCAATCAGCCCCAGCATTTT.